These 23 T cell receptor beta chains were all obtained from the same sample, sequenced in a study of blood T cell repertoires in COVID-19. Clones were read by immunoSEQ multiplex PCR, and TCRdb kept only the in-frame ones, dropping some. The repertoire holds approximately 150,000 clones, 70% to 90% seen once, with roughly 1.9% in the top ten. Sequencing input: peripheral blood. Receptors were obtained from a man aged 65 to 79 with acute or convalescent COVID-19.

This clone was detected only once. This chain uses TRBV19 with TRBJ1-4, with D possibly being TRBD1 (6 bases). CDR1 is LNHDA and CDR2 is SQIVND in the germline V gene (reference sequence). This CDR3 is 17 amino acids long. V lost 4 bases and J lost 0, with 15 bases in between. The CDR3 DNA reads as TGTGCCAGTAGTAAACGATTAGGGGGAGCAACTAATGAAAAACTGTTTTTT. Translating it yields CASSKRLGGATNEKLFF. Filled out from reference TRBV19 and TRBJ1-4, the complete variable domain reads DGGITQSPKYLFRKEGQNVTLSCEQNLNHDAMYWYRQDPGQGLRLIYYSQIVNDFQKGDIAEGYSVSREKKESFPLTVTSAQKNPTAFYLCASSKRLGGATNEKLFFGSGTQLSVL.

The chain employs TRBV19 and TRBJ2-5; 10 bases are shared with TRBD1. Germline V lookup: CDR1 LNHDA, CDR2 SQIVND (reference sequence). V lost 4 bases to trimming and J lost 4 bases; unmatched junction nucleotides: 6. This CDR3 spans 15 amino acids. CDR3 residues: CASSTPGQGGETQYF. CDR3 coding DNA: TGTGCCAGTAGTACCCCAGGACAGGGGGGAGAGACCCAGTACTTC.

CDR3 amino acids: CASSYGRVTYEQYF. The CDR3 coding sequence is TGTGCCAGCAGCTACGGGAGAGTCACCTACGAGCAGTACTTC. The gene calls are TRBV7-2 and TRBJ2-7; D might be TRBD2 (6 bases). Looked up from germline, CDR1 is SGHTA and CDR2 is FQGNSA. V was trimmed by 4 bases and J by 2 bases, leaving 12 bases between them. The CDR3 loop spans 14 amino acids.

The chain couples TRBV24-1 to TRBJ2-1, with D perhaps TRBD1 (6 bases). Germline CDR1 is KGHDR and CDR2 is SFDVKD. V lost 2 bases and J lost 7, with 8 bases in between. The CDR3 spans 13 residues. CDR3 bases: TGTGCCACCAGTGATTACCAGGGGAATGAGCAGTTCTTC. This codes for CATSDYQGNEQFF.

The rearrangement links TRBV7-8 to TRBJ2-7; 9 nucleotides agree with TRBD1. Germline V gene data show CDR1 as SGHVS and CDR2 as FQNEAQ. The CDR3 sequence is 15 residues long. V trimming: 1 base; J trimming: 6 bases; junction bases outside the gene matches: 7. The CDR3 is CASSLGDRGSAEQYF. The CDR3, as DNA: TGTGCCAGCAGCTTAGGTGACAGGGGGAGTGCCGAGCAGTACTTC.

This clone was counted between two and nine times. The rearrangement links TRBV18 to TRBJ1-2; the match to TRBD1 covers 7 bases. From germline, CDR1 is KGHSH and CDR2 LQKENI. The CDR3 is 15 amino acids. The J segment lost 4 bases and the V segment lost 3 bases, leaving 8 bases of the junction unmatched. In DNA, the CDR3 is TGTGCCAGCTCACCCTGGGACAGCCGCGCCTATGGCTACACCTTC. Protein: CASSPWDSRAYGYTF.

The chain employs TRBV9 and TRBJ2-3, with 13 positions matching TRBD2. CDR1 SGDLS and CDR2 YYNGEE come from the germline V gene. The length of the CDR3 is 18 residues. V dropped 1 base and J dropped 2; count of bases not matched to a gene: 7. CDR3 residues: CASSVSPGLAGSTDTQYF. The CDR3 region has the DNA TGTGCCAGCAGCGTAAGCCCGGGACTAGCGGGGTCCACAGATACGCAGTATTTT.

This sequence joins TRBV6-5 and TRBJ2-4; D is possibly TRBD2 (6 bases). Germline V lookup: CDR1 MNHEY, CDR2 SVGAGI. The CDR3 consists of 14 residues. Trimming took off 0 bases at V and 7 bases at J, with 10 bases between the two ends. CDR3 bases: TGTGCCAGCAGTTACTCTGGGGCGGGGAACATTCAGTACTTC. This gives the protein CASSYSGAGNIQYF.

This clone was observed a single time. The chain carries TRBV27 and TRBJ1-2; TRBD1 matches 8 bases. The CDR3 spans 12 residues. Germline V CDR1 and CDR2: MNHEY, SMNVEV (reference sequence). V was clipped by 3 bases and J by 6 bases; unmatched bases: 0. The CDR3 here is CASSLTGDGYTF. The DNA for the CDR3 is TGTGCCAGCAGTTTGACAGGGGATGGCTACACCTTC.

The CDR3 DNA reads TGCGCCAGCAGCTCGGCCGGAGGACAGAATCACCAGGGCTATGGCTACACCTTC. It specifies CASSSAGGQNHQGYGYTF. V usage is TRBV5-1 and J usage is TRBJ1-2, with a weak D call TRBD1 (6 bases). CDR3 size: 18 residues. CDR1 SGHRS and CDR2 YFSETQ come from the germline V gene. Trimming cost V 3 bases and J 4 bases, with 25 bases left between them. The whole variable domain, remainder taken from reference TRBV5-1 and TRBJ1-2, is KAGVTQTPRYLIKTRGQQVTLSCSPISGHRSVSWYQQTPGQGLQFLFEYFSETQRNKGNFPGRFSGRQFSNSRSEMNVSTLELGDSALYLCASSSAGGQNHQGYGYTFGSGTRLTVV.

The rearrangement joins TRBV6-1 to TRBJ2-1; 10 positions match TRBD2. Losses at the gene ends were 1 base for V and 7 bases for J; bases not matched to a gene: 4. Germline V lookup: CDR1 MNHNS, CDR2 SASEGT. The CDR3 consists of 15 residues. CDR3 residues: CASSEGASGGNEQFF. CDR3 in DNA: TGTGCCAGCAGTGAAGGGGCTAGCGGGGGTAATGAGCAGTTCTTC.

V and J are TRBV19 and TRBJ1-1; 9 nucleotides line up with TRBD1. This CDR3 is built from 16 residues. Germline values: CDR1 LNHDA, CDR2 SQIVND (reference sequence). The J segment lost 5 bases and the V segment lost 6 bases, leaving 13 bases of the junction unmatched. CDR3: CASSFPGQGSWTEAFF. Here the CDR3 DNA reads TGTGCCAGTAGCTTCCCGGGACAGGGATCTTGGACTGAAGCTTTCTTT.

The V and J genes are TRBV25-1 and TRBJ2-1; 8 nucleotides line up with TRBD2. Losses at the gene ends were 2 bases for V and 2 bases for J; bases not matched to a gene: 5. Germline loops: CDR1 MGHDK, CDR2 SYGVNS. This CDR3 spans 16 amino acids. The CDR3 loop is CASSEPGTSPYNEQFF. As DNA, the CDR3 is TGTGCCAGCAGTGAACCCGGGACTAGTCCCTACAATGAGCAGTTCTTC.

The rearrangement links TRBV7-9 to TRBJ2-1; 8 bases line up with TRBD2. The CDR3 runs to 14 residues. The junction had 5 bases not matched to a gene; V was cut back by 2 bases and J by 8 bases. Germline loops: CDR1 SEHNR, CDR2 FQNEAQ (reference sequence). For the CDR3, the DNA is TGTGCCAGCAGCTTAAGCGGGAGTCGTGATGAGCAGTTCTTC. It codes for CASSLSGSRDEQFF.

A single count supports this clone. This chain links TRBV2 with TRBJ1-4; a weak D match, TRBD1 (6 bases). Germline values: CDR1 SNHLY, CDR2 FYNNEI. V was clipped by 7 bases and J by 7 bases, with 16 bases between them. This CDR3 has 14 residues. The CDR3 region has the DNA TGTGCCAGCAAGGGGGGGGACCTGGGTGAAAAACTGTTTTTT. Translation gives CASKGGDLGEKLFF.

The chain carries TRBV11-1 and TRBJ2-3, with 7 positions matching TRBD2. V shed 0 bases, J shed 0 bases, and the junction held 6 bases outside the gene matches. The CDR3 runs 17 residues. The germline CDR1 and CDR2 sequences are SGHAT and FQDESV (reference sequence). CDR3 region: CASSLAGTSASTDTQYF. The CDR3 DNA is TGTGCCAGCAGCTTAGCCGGAACTAGCGCTAGCACAGATACGCAGTATTTT. Using reference TRBV11-1 and TRBJ2-3 for the parts outside the CDR3, the full variable domain is EAEVAQSPRYKITEKSQAVAFWCDPISGHATLYWYRQILGQGPELLVQFQDESVVDDSQLPKDRFSAERLKGVDSTLKIQPAELGDSAMYLCASSLAGTSASTDTQYFGPGTRLTVL.

The genes are TRBV11-3 and TRBJ2-7, with D possibly matching TRBD1 (6 bases). The CDR3 spans 15 residues. V lost 1 base and J lost 6, with 16 bases in between. Germline values: CDR1 SGHNT, CDR2 YENEEA. The CDR3 nucleotides read TGTGCCAGCAGCTTAGGACAGGTGGGGACCGCCGAGCAGTACTTC. Its translation: CASSLGQVGTAEQYF. The full variable domain, with the rest looked up from reference TRBV11-3 and TRBJ2-7, is EAGVVQSPRYKIIEKKQPVAFWCNPISGHNTLYWYLQNLGQGPELLIRYENEEAVDDSQLPKDRFSAERLKGVDSTLKIQPAELGDSAVYLCASSLGQVGTAEQYFGPGTRLTVT.

The chain couples TRBV5-4 to TRBJ2-3; TRBD2 matches at 8 bases. The CDR3 runs to 14 residues. Germline values: CDR1 SGHNT, CDR2 YYREEE (reference sequence). The J segment lost 7 bases and the V segment lost 2 bases, leaving 6 bases of the junction unmatched. The CDR3 DNA follows: TGTGCCAGCAGCTTAGCGGGAGTTAGGAATACGCAGTATTTT. Protein sequence: CASSLAGVRNTQYF.

The chain uses TRBV7-3 and TRBJ2-3; 7 bases line up with TRBD1. Germline CDR1 SGHTA, CDR2 FQGTGA. CDR3 length: 17 residues. With 1 base clipped from V and 3 bases from J, the junction kept 10 bases outside the gene matches. CDR3 protein: CASSLNALGGPTDTQYF. The CDR3 DNA sequence: TGTGCCAGCAGCTTAAATGCACTAGGGGGCCCGACAGATACGCAGTATTTT.

The rearrangement joins TRBV10-3 to TRBJ2-7, with 8 bases fitting TRBD2. Germline CDR1 and CDR2: ENHRY and SYGVKD. This CDR3 spans 14 amino acids. With V trimmed by 6 bases and J by 2 bases, 6 bases remained unmatched. The CDR3 region is CAISDRAGAYEQYF. CDR3 nucleotide sequence: TGTGCCATCAGCGACCGAGCGGGGGCCTACGAGCAGTACTTC.

The gene calls are TRBV6-5 and TRBJ1-1; D possibly corresponds to TRBD1 (6 bases). This CDR3 is 14 amino acids long. Germline-derived CDR1 and CDR2 are MNHEY and SVGAGI. Deletions cut 6 bases from V and 5 bases from J, with 16 bases between. The CDR3 spells CASRTGGLGTEAFF. DNA for the CDR3: TGTGCCAGCAGGACAGGCGGATTGGGAACTGAAGCTTTCTTT.

In this sample, this clone turned up a few times. This chain links TRBV5-1 with TRBJ2-1; weak D call: TRBD2 (5 bases). Per germline, CDR1 SGHRS and CDR2 YFSETQ. Trimming took 0 bases from V and 0 from J, leaving 10 bases between them. The CDR3 has 16 residues. The CDR3 DNA sequence: TGCGCCAGCAGCTTGGAAGTAGCGAGCTCCTACAATGAGCAGTTCTTC. It specifies CASSLEVASSYNEQFF.

This clone is a singleton in its sample. This rearrangement joins TRBV2 to TRBJ1-2; 10 nucleotides line up with TRBD1. CDR3 length: 15 residues. CDR1 is SNHLY, CDR2 FYNNEI, per germline. V lost 6 bases to trimming and J lost 4 bases; unmatched junction nucleotides: 8. For the CDR3, the DNA is TGTGCCAGCAGACCCCGGGACAGGGGACCCTATGGCTACACCTTC. Protein product: CASRPRDRGPYGYTF. The full variable domain, rest sourced from reference TRBV2 and TRBJ1-2, is EPEVTQTPSHQVTQMGQEVILRCVPISNHLYFYWYRQILGQKVEFLVSFYNNEISEKSEIFDDQFSVERPDGSNFTLKIRSTKLEDSAMYFCASRPRDRGPYGYTFGSGTRLTVV.